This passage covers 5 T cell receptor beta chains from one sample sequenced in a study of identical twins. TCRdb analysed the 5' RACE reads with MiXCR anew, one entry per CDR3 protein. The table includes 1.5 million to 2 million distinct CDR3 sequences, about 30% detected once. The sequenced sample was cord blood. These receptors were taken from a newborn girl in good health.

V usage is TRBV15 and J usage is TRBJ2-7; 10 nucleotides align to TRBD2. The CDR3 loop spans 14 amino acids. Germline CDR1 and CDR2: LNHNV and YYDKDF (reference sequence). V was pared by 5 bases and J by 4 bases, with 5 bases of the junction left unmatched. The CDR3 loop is CATSVSGREYEQYF. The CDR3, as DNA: TGTGCCACCAGCGTCAGCGGGAGGGAATACGAGCAGTACTTC.

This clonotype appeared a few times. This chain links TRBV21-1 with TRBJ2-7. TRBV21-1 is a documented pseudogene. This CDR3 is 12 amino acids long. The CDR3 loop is CASSKGRVEQYF. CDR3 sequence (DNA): TGTGCCAGCAGCAAAGGACGGGTCGAGCAGTACTTC.

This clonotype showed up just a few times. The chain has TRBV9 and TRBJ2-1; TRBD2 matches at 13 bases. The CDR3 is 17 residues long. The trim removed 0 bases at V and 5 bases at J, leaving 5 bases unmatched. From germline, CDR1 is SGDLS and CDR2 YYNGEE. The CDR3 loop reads CASSVELAGGPHNEQFF. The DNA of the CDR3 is TGTGCCAGCAGCGTAGAACTAGCGGGAGGGCCCCACAATGAGCAGTTCTTC.

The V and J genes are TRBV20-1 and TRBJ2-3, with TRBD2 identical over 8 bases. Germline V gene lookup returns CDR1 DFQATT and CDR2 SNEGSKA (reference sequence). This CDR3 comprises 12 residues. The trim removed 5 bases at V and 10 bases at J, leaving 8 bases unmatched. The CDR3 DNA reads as TGCAGTGCTGGACTAGCACCTTACCCGCAGTATTTT. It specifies CSAGLAPYPQYF.

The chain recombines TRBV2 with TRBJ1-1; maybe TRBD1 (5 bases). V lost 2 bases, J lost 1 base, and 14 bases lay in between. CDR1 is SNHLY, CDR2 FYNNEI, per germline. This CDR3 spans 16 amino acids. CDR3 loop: CASSEQVTVPNTEAFF. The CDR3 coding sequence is TGTGCCAGCAGTGAACAGGTGACAGTTCCGAACACTGAAGCTTTCTTT.